Reported below is one T cell receptor beta chain. The data derive from a study of technical replicates of blood from several donors. Trimming took 4 bases from V and 8 from J, leaving 15 bases between them. The CDR3 is made up of 13 amino acids. Here immunoSEQ multiplex PCR was the method, and the copy in TCRdb shows in-frame clones only, minus some. The data show 45,000 to 60,000 clones, with 85% to 95% seen just once and around 3% held by the top ten. This receptor was taken from a human donor in good health. Some clones in this sample may be carry-over from other donors' samples. The V call is TRBV5-3, the J call TRBJ1-2; D ambiguous. TRBV5-3 is assigned to the ORF class and has an uncertain function. The sequencing input was PBMCs. The CDR3 bases are TGTGCCAGAAGCCGGAAATGCGGTGGAGGCTACACCTTC. Translating it yields CARSRKCGGGYTF.